Described below is a single T cell receptor (beta chain) sequence and its context. The antigen remains undetermined. In germline, CDR1 is SGHAT, CDR2 FQDESV (reference sequence). CDR3 length: 13 amino acids. V gave up 3 bases and J gave up 5 bases; unmatched junction bases: 1. The source of the sample is a study of cytomegalovirus exposure and HLA in healthy donors. Study-wide results and limits: TCR beta V- and J-gene trimming was later associated with a missense DCLRE1C variant.

This PCR relied on a set of 60 Vbeta primers and 13 Jbeta primers. Clones were sequenced by immunoSEQ multiplex PCR, and TCRdb holds only the in-frame ones, with some missing. Here the sample spans roughly 100,000 clones, over 9.5% being singletons. Input material: PBMCs. This receptor was taken from a man aged 35 to 55 in good health and CMV-seropositive. The rearrangement links TRBV11-1 to TRBJ2-7, with 10 bases fitting TRBD1. Here the CDR3 DNA reads TGTGCCAGCAGCTTGGACAGGGGGGACGAGCAGTACTTC. Its translation is CASSLDRGDEQYF.